This TCR beta chain was captured in a study of shared clonotypes between healthy human individuals. Study summary: Three plates each covered CD4 naive and memory; CD8 naive two, CD8 memory one.

Profiled with immunoSEQ multiplex PCR; TCRdb holds only in-frame clones, not every one. Of millions of clones in the sample, 95% were seen once. None of the donors, who were healthy HIV-negative adults, had recently had acute infections or vaccinations. Study-wide results and caveats: With a handful of donors compared, about 5.2% of naive CD4 clonotypes were shared. Naive subsets typically showed greater estimated richness than memory subsets.

As concerns this clone: Its antigen is still unknown.

V shed 4 bases and J shed 5 bases, with 14 bases lying between them. The germline V gene encodes CDR1 MDHEN and CDR2 SYDVKM. This CDR3 contains 14 residues. This clonotype was sampled from a man between 18 and 29 years old in good health. Sequencing input: naive CD4+ T cells sorted from blood. Subset described: CD45RA+ positively selected. This chain links TRBV28 with TRBJ2-5; TRBD1 might be the D (6 bases). The CDR3 here is CASSWDKRRETQYF. The CDR3, as DNA: TGTGCCAGCAGTTGGGACAAACGTAGGGAGACCCAGTACTTC.